What follows are 8 T cell receptor beta chains derived from one specimen sequenced in a study of T cell changes during pregnancy in multiple sclerosis. The data were produced by immunoSEQ multiplex PCR, yet TCRdb's version contains in-frame clones alone and is incomplete. The data show 100,000 or so clones, with approximately 90% seen just once and approximately 0.8% held by the top ten. The specimen comprised peripheral blood, sampled in the second trimester of pregnancy. The source of these receptors is a female donor in good health, enrolled as a control in a pregnancy study.

The V gene is TRBV6-5, the J gene TRBJ1-5, with D uncertain. The germline V gene has CDR1 MNHEY and CDR2 SVGAGI. The length of the CDR3 is 15 residues. V was cut by 5 bases and J by 0 bases, with 11 bases left in between. The CDR3 sequence: CASSSDGSSNQPQHF. CDR3 DNA: TGTGCCAGCAGTAGCGACGGATCTAGCAATCAGCCCCAGCATTTT.

The chain joins TRBV2 to TRBJ1-1, with 9 bases aligning to TRBD1. From germline, CDR1 is SNHLY and CDR2 FYNNEI. The CDR3 totals 15 residues. V lost 6 bases to trimming and J lost 6 bases; unmatched junction nucleotides: 11. The CDR3 protein is CASRRVRQGVAEAFF. CDR3 coding DNA: TGTGCCAGCAGACGAGTACGACAGGGGGTCGCTGAAGCTTTCTTT.

The chain recombines TRBV30 with TRBJ2-2; 7 bases align to TRBD2. V shed 2 bases, J shed 4 bases, and the junction held 7 bases outside the gene matches. CDR3 length: 15 residues. Germline CDR1 GTSNPN, CDR2 SVGIG (reference sequence). CDR3 loop: CAWSIWGLSTGELFF. The DNA for the CDR3 is TGTGCCTGGAGTATATGGGGACTATCCACCGGGGAGCTGTTTTTT.

The V and J genes are TRBV6-5 and TRBJ1-6; D unclear. V gave up 3 bases and J gave up 0 bases, with 9 bases separating them. Germline V gene sequence: CDR1 MNHEY, CDR2 SVGAGI. This CDR3 spans 16 amino acids. The CDR3: CASSYSWSSYNSPLHF. CDR3 in DNA: TGTGCCAGCAGTTATTCCTGGAGCTCCTATAATTCACCCCTCCACTTT.

The chain uses TRBV28 and TRBJ2-7; TRBD1 matches at 8 bases. The CDR3 loop spans 14 amino acids. After removal of 4 bases from V and 2 bases from J, the junction contained 4 bases not matched to a gene. The germline CDR1 and CDR2 sequences are MDHEN and SYDVKM. This CDR3 is CASSSPGQAYEQYF. CDR3 sequence (DNA): TGTGCCAGCAGTTCCCCGGGACAGGCCTACGAGCAGTACTTC.

The chain employs TRBV6-5 and TRBJ1-1; no reliable D call. Germline CDR1 MNHEY, CDR2 SVGAGI. With 2 bases removed from V and 1 base from J, the gap between germline ends came to 5 bases. The CDR3 contains 13 residues. CDR3 sequence (DNA): TGTGCCAGCAGTTACGAGGGGAACACTGAAGCTTTCTTT. It translates to CASSYEGNTEAFF.

This rearrangement joins TRBV19 to TRBJ1-3; no clear D gene. This CDR3 spans 16 amino acids. CDR1 LNHDA and CDR2 SQIVND come from the germline V gene (reference sequence). V was cut by 5 bases and J by 1 base, with 15 bases left in between. CDR3 in DNA: TGTGCCAGTAGTTCCCCAGGATCCCCTTCTGGAAACACCATATATTTT. This gives the protein CASSSPGSPSGNTIYF.

J is TRBJ2-1 and V is TRBV5-1; 7 positions match TRBD1. The junction had 10 bases not matched to a gene; V was cut back by 9 bases and J by 4 bases. Germline lookup yields CDR1 SGHRS and CDR2 YFSETQ. The CDR3 covers 14 residues. Written as DNA, the CDR3 is TGCGCCACCAACCGGGACAGCTCGTACAATGAGCAGTTCTTC. As protein: CATNRDSSYNEQFF.